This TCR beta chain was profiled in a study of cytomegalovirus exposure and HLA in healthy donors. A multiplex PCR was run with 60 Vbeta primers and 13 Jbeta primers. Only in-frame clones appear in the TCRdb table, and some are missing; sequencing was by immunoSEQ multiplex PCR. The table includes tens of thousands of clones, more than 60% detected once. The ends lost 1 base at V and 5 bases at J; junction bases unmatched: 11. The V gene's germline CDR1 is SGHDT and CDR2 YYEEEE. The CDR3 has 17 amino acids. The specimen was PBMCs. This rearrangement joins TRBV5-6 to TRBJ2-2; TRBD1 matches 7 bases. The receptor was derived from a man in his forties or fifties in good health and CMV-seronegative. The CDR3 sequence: CASSLRRTGTATGELFF. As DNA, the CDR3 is TGTGCCAGCAGCTTGCGCCGGACCGGGACAGCAACCGGGGAGCTGTTTTTT.